Presented here are 10 T cell receptor beta chains from one specimen sequenced in a study of T cells in Graves' hyperthyroidism and ophthalmopathy. What was amplified from RNA transcripts were TCR beta CDR3 regions. First-round RT-PCR with HTBI primers amplified the TCR CDR3 region. MiXCR, run by TCRdb on the multiplex PCR reads, gives a single entry per CDR3 protein. Here the sample spans about 560,000 distinct CDR3 sequences, 12% to 15% being singletons. The source material was blood. Receptors originate from a middle-aged woman with Graves' hyperthyroidism.

This chain uses TRBV18 with TRBJ2-7; the D gene is possibly TRBD2 (6 bases). The CDR3 covers 17 residues. Germline-derived CDR1 and CDR2 are KGHSH and LQKENI. Between the trimmed V and J ends, which lost 3 bases and 4 bases, there was a span of 22 bases. CDR3 in DNA: TGTGCCAGCTCACCGTACACCGCGGGGCTAAAGGATTACGAGCAGTACTTC. It yields the protein CASSPYTAGLKDYEQYF.

This clonotype was picked up many times. CDR3 in amino acids: CAWSTGVEETQYF. CDR3 nucleotides: TGTGCCTGGAGTACGGGAGTGGAGGAGACCCAGTACTTC. The chain has TRBV30 and TRBJ2-5; possible D gene TRBD2, 6 bases. Germline CDR1 and CDR2: GTSNPN and SVGIG (reference sequence). The CDR3 extends over 13 amino acids. V was clipped by 2 bases and J by 5 bases, with 12 bases between them.

This clonotype was observed many times. J is TRBJ2-5 and V is TRBV7-9; 16 bases are shared with TRBD2. The germline gives CDR1 SEHNR, CDR2 FQNEAQ (reference sequence). The CDR3 extends over 18 amino acids. V shed 3 bases, J shed 5 bases, and the junction held 9 bases outside the gene matches. The CDR3 loop is CASSFGTSGRAGIETQYF. DNA for the CDR3: TGTGCCAGCAGCTTCGGGACTAGCGGGAGGGCGGGGATTGAGACCCAGTACTTC.

This clonotype appeared many times. The rearrangement uses TRBV20-1 and TRBJ2-1, with a tentative D call TRBD1 (6 bases). This CDR3 comprises 14 residues. Germline values: CDR1 DFQATT, CDR2 SNEGSKA (reference sequence). In DNA, the CDR3 is TGCAGCTACCTAGGTAGGGGGAGCGGCAATGAGCAGTTCTTC. Residues: CSYLGRGSGNEQFF.

The chain carries TRBV11-2 and TRBJ1-2; a possible D gene is TRBD1 (6 bases). Germline V gene sequence: CDR1 SGHAT, CDR2 FQNNGV. The CDR3 is made up of 13 amino acids. V shed 1 base and J shed 7 bases, with 10 bases lying between them. CDR3: CASSLAGDPGYTF. The CDR3 region has the DNA TGTGCCAGCAGCTTAGCAGGGGATCCTGGCTACACCTTC.

This clonotype was seen a handful of times. The chain recombines TRBV20-1 with TRBJ2-5; tentative D call: TRBD1 (6 bases). The CDR3 runs to 15 residues. V gave up 4 bases and J gave up 0 bases, with 15 bases separating them. Germline CDR1 DFQATT, CDR2 SNEGSKA (reference sequence). The chain's CDR3 is CSATLPDRYQETQYF. The CDR3 region has the DNA TGCAGTGCTACCCTCCCGGACAGATACCAAGAGACCCAGTACTTC.

The chain recombines TRBV7-6 with TRBJ2-1, with 9 bases aligning to TRBD1. The CDR3 consists of 15 residues. After removal of 5 bases from V and 4 bases from J, the junction contained 6 bases not matched to a gene. Per the germline V gene, CDR1 is SGHVS and CDR2 is FNYEAQ. CDR3 coding DNA: TGTGCCAGCAGCGCCGGGACAGGGAGATACAATGAGCAGTTCTTC. As protein: CASSAGTGRYNEQFF.

This clonotype came up a few times. The gene calls are TRBV9 and TRBJ2-5, with unresolved D. This CDR3 spans 13 amino acids. The germline V and J ends were trimmed by 3 bases and 5 bases, with 11 bases remaining between them. Germline loops: CDR1 SGDLS, CDR2 YYNGEE. The CDR3 bases are TGTGCCAGCAGCGCATCCCCGGAGGAGACCCAGTACTTC. Protein sequence: CASSASPEETQYF.

This clonotype occurred a few times. The rearrangement joins TRBV15 to TRBJ1-5; 8 nucleotides agree with TRBD1. The CDR3 contains 15 residues. Germline V gene sequence: CDR1 LNHNV, CDR2 YYDKDF (reference sequence). Germline trimming cut 3 bases from V and 4 bases from J; bases unmatched to any gene: 5. The CDR3 here is CATSREDRGNQPQHF. DNA for the CDR3: TGTGCCACCAGCAGGGAAGACAGGGGTAATCAGCCCCAGCATTTT.

This clonotype occurred many times. The V gene is TRBV19, the J gene TRBJ2-1, with 10 positions matching TRBD2. The CDR3 spans 15 residues. V shed 5 bases and J 2 bases; nucleotides not matched to a gene: 3. CDR1 LNHDA and CDR2 SQIVND come from the germline V gene (reference sequence). CDR3 loop: CASSRTSGPYNEQFF. As DNA, the CDR3 is TGTGCCAGTAGTCGGACTAGCGGTCCCTACAATGAGCAGTTCTTC.